Sequencing of this T cell receptor (beta chain) was carried out in a study of T-cell memory formation after mild COVID-19 (dated by TCRdb to the early 2020s). Describing the broader study: TCR sequence clusters from the two donors were largely donor specific. Longitudinal TCRalpha and TCRbeta repertoire sequencing tracked T-cell clones expanding and contracting after mild COVID-19 in a couple of donors. The cohort was made up of two young adult volunteers, one female and one male, who were previously healthy. Summary of the overall study and its limitations: Contracting CD4+ clones were located mainly in the CM and EM memory subsets, whereas CD8+ clones were found to be enriched in EMRA. Clones that contracted from day 15 to 85 showed balanced CD4/CD8 phenotypes, whereas a second wave of clones that expanded from day 15 to 37 leaned towards CD4+. SARS-CoV-2 specificity was not confirmed for the second-wave clones peaking on day 37. Some responding clones were detected in pre-infection memory, suggesting pre-existing cross-reactive memory T cells joined the SARS-CoV-2 response. The study covered only a couple of mild cases, and larger cohorts including severe cases with pre-infection samples were considered necessary.

Ficoll-Paque density gradient centrifugation was used to isolate PBMCs. The sample holds one count of this clonotype. Its cognate antigen has yet to be identified. An end of the junction does not agree with germline; a read error may underlie this. Reads for this sample came from an Illumina NovaSeq 6000. TCRalpha and TCRbeta cDNA libraries were built by 5'RACE with constant-segment primers, adding sample barcodes and unique molecular identifiers. Trizol reagent was used to extract RNA from every sample. Library amplification was performed in two PCR steps, and a second sample barcode and Illumina TruSeq adapters were introduced in the second step. Libraries were sequenced on an Illumina NovaSeq with 2 x 150 bp paired-end reads. On the authors' methods: The reads were demultiplexed and collapsed into UMI-guided consensus sequences using migec v1.2.7. Using mixcr v2.1.11, UMI consensuses were aligned to TRA and TRB V and J templates and then assembled into clonotypes. A clonotype was counted as expanded or contracted only if both edgeR and NoisET called the change significant, with noise models trained on biological replicates. For edgeR calls, a false discovery rate-adjusted p below 0.01 and a log2 fold-change threshold of 1 were applied. As an exploratory analysis of dynamics, max-normalized trajectories of the 1000 most abundant clonotypes were examined by PCA with hierarchical clustering. The CD4 or CD8 phenotype of responding clones was assigned using the separately sequenced CD4+ and CD8+ repertoires. In TCRdb, the public reads were trimmed at Q25 with fastp and aligned with MiXCR, with productive beta chains retained. Rows are combined by CDR3 protein, so each entry shows the most common genes and DNA. These V and J calls derive from TCRdb rather than the authors' analysis. The sample data list about 420,000 distinct CDR3 sequences, and 23% of these were observed just once. Together, the top ten hold around 13% of the sample.

For CDR1 and CDR2, the germline V gene (reference sequence) lists PRHDT and FYEKMQ. Its CDR3 holds 13 amino acids, cysteine through phenylalanine. Just the 39-base CDR3 DNA is kept, in frame starting at base 1. The sequenced sample was PBMCs or a T cell subset sorted from them (not recorded which). The TCR was taken from an adult woman who had mild COVID-19 (a few samples of this study predate the infection). The sample titles of this study are shuffled in the database, so cell type and time point are left out; the donor was told from shared clones. The sequence links TRBV13 to TRBJ1-2; a tentative D call is TRBD1 (6 bases match). The bases are TGTGCCAGCACCTCCCAGGACAGCTATGTCTACACCTTC. Its translation is CASTSQDSYVYTF.